This passage covers 9 T cell receptor beta chains from one sample sequenced in a study of T cell repertoires in cytomegalovirus infection. One entry per CDR3 protein results from TCRdb running MiXCR on the reads. Of around 740,000 distinct CDR3 sequences listed, about a third are singletons. The sample was PBMCs. The receptors were sampled from a human donor in good health (CMV status not recorded). Some clones in this sample may be carry-over from other donors' samples.

This rearrangement joins TRBV19 to TRBJ2-7, with 10 bases aligning to TRBD2. After removal of 6 bases from V and 4 bases from J, the junction contained 12 bases not matched to a gene. This CDR3 comprises 16 residues. The germline gives CDR1 LNHDA, CDR2 SQIVND (reference sequence). The CDR3 here is CASSWETTSGLYEQYF. CDR3 sequence (DNA): TGTGCCAGTAGCTGGGAGACGACTAGCGGGTTGTACGAGCAGTACTTC.

On this clonotype itself: This may arise from a read error, as a much more abundant clone is one base away. The chain employs TRBV7-8 and TRBJ2-5, with D unclear. CDR3 length equals 13 residues. Looked up from germline, CDR1 is SGHVS and CDR2 is FQNEAQ. With 7 bases removed from V and 4 bases from J, the gap between germline ends came to 13 bases. The CDR3 DNA sequence: TGTGCCAGCACAAGAGTAGATGTAGAGACCCAGTACTTC. Translating it yields CASTRVDVETQYF.

The chain recombines TRBV20-1 with TRBJ1-4; TRBD1 might be the D (5 bases). There are 16 residues in the CDR3. Germline V gives CDR1 DFQATT, CDR2 SNEGSKA (reference sequence). V lost 2 bases and J lost 0, with 13 bases in between. CDR3 bases: TGCAGTGCTAGACCCTTGGACACTACAACTAATGAAAAACTGTTTTTT. The encoded protein is CSARPLDTTTNEKLFF.

There are many counts of this clonotype. The CDR3 protein is CASSSHLAGGITDTQYF. The DNA for the CDR3 is TGTGCCAGCAGCTCCCACCTAGCGGGAGGAATCACAGATACGCAGTATTTT. V and J are TRBV7-2 and TRBJ2-3, with 11 bases matching TRBD2. This CDR3 is built from 17 residues. The V gene end was trimmed by 4 bases and the J gene end by 2 bases; junction bases not matched to a gene: 8. Germline V gene data show CDR1 as SGHTA and CDR2 as FQGNSA.

This clonotype turned up a few times. This chain connects TRBV12-3 or TRBV12-4 to TRBJ2-1, with 9 nucleotides matching TRBD2. V shed 0 bases, J shed 6 bases, and the junction held 6 bases outside the gene matches. The CDR3 spans 16 residues. CDR3: CASSLAVIAGANEQFF. For the CDR3, the DNA is TGTGCCAGCAGTTTAGCGGTAATAGCGGGAGCCAATGAGCAGTTCTTC.

The chain employs TRBV7-9 and TRBJ2-7; no clear D. The V end lost 4 bases, the J end lost 3 bases, and 16 bases lay between the germline ends. Germline V gives CDR1 SEHNR, CDR2 FQNEAQ (reference sequence). CDR3 length: 15 amino acids. The CDR3 sequence: CASSSALNAVYEQYF. CDR3 DNA sequence: TGTGCCAGCAGCTCGGCACTAAACGCGGTCTACGAGCAGTACTTC.

The chain links TRBV7-9 to TRBJ2-2, with D hard to call. Germline CDR1 reads SEHNR; CDR2 reads FQNEAQ (reference sequence). Trimming took off 4 bases at V and 7 bases at J, with 10 bases between the two ends. CDR3 size: 13 residues. CDR3 sequence reads: CASSSDLNGELFF. In nucleotides, the CDR3 is TGTGCCAGCAGCTCGGACCTTAACGGGGAGCTGTTTTTT.

With respect to this clonotype: At one boundary the junction diverges from the germline segment, which might be a read error. The V call is TRBV4-3, the J call TRBJ1-5; D call uncertain. Germline V gives CDR1 LGHNA, CDR2 YSLEER. The CDR3 totals 16 residues. The CDR3 reads CAGSQRFGNSNQPQHF. The CDR3 DNA sequence: TGCGCCGGCAGCCAAAGGTTTGGGAATAGCAATCAGCCCCAGCATTTT.

About this clonotype itself: The junction differs from germline at one of its ends, possibly a read error. The chain employs TRBV4-1 and TRBJ2-1, with a possible D match to TRBD2 (5 bases). This CDR3 region has 16 residues. CDR1 and CDR2 (germline): MGHRA, YSYEKL. The CDR3 sequence is CASSQEMDWAYKEPFF. CDR3 nucleotide sequence: TGCGCAAGCAGCCAAGAAATGGACTGGGCCTACAAGGAGCCGTTCTTC.